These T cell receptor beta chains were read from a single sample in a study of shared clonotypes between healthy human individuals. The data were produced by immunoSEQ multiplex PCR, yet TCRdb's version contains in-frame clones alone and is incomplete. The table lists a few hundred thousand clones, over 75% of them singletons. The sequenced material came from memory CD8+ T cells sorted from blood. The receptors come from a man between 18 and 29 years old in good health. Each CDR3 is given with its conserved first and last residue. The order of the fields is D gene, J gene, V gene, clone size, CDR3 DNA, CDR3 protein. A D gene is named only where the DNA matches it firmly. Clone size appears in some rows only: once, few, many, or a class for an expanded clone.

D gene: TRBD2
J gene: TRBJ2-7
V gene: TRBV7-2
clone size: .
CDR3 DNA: TGTGCCAGCAGCTTACCCCCTAGCGGGAGATCCTACGAGCAGTACTTC
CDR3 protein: CASSLPPSGRSYEQYF

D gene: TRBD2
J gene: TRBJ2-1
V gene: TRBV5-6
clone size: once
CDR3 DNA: TGTGCCAGCAGCGTACCGGGACTAGCGGGAGACACCTACAATGAGCAGTTCTTC
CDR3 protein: CASSVPGLAGDTYNEQFF

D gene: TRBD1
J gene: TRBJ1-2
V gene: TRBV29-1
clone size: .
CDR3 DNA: TGCAGCGTAGAGGACAGGGGGCGGATAAGCTACACCTTC
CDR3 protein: CSVEDRGRISYTF

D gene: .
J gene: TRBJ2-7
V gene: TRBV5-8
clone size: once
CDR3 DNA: TGTGCCAGCAGCTTGGGATGGGGAGACAGTTCCCCCGAGCAGTACTTC
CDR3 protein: CASSLGWGDSSPEQYF

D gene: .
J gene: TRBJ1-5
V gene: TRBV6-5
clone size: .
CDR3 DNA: TGTGCCAGCAGTTACGGAGGGGTTGGTCAGCCCCAGCATTTT
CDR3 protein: CASSYGGVGQPQHF

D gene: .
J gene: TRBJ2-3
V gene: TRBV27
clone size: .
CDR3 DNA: TGTGCCAGCAGTTTATACGGGGATACGCAGTATTTT
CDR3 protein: CASSLYGDTQYF

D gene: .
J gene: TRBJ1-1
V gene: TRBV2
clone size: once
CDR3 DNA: TGTGCCAGCAAGGGGCGGGTGGCGGACACTGAAGCTTTCTTT
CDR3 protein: CASKGRVADTEAFF

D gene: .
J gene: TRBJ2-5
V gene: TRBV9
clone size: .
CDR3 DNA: TGTGCCAGCAGCGTAGGGTGGTGGATGGAACTACAAAGAAAAGAGACCCAGTACTTC
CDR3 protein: CASSVGWWMELQRKETQYF

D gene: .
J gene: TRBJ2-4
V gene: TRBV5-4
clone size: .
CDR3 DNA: TGTGCCAGCAGCTCAGACCAGGGGGAGGCGAACATTCAGTACTTC
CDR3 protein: CASSSDQGEANIQYF

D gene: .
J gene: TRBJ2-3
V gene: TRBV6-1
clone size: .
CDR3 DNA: TGTGCCAGCAGGTCGGCGGGCCCGCAGTATTTT
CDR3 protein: CASRSAGPQYF

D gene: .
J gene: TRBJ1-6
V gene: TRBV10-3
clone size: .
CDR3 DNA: TGTGCCACCGGCGAAATTTCACCCCTCCACTTT
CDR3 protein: CATGEISPLHF

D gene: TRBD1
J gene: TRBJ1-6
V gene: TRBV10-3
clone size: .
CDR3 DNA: TGTGCCATCAGCCCCTCAGGACAGGGTGATTCACCCCTCCACTTT
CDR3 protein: CAISPSGQGDSPLHF

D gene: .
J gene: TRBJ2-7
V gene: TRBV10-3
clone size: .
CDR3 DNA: TGTGCCATCAGTGAGTCGTCACAGGACTACGAGCAGTACTTC
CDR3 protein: CAISESSQDYEQYF

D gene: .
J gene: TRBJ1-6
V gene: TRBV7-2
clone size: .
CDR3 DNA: TGTGCCAGCAGCTTAGCATTCCTCGTGACCTCCTATAATTCACCCCTCCACTTT
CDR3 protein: CASSLAFLVTSYNSPLHF

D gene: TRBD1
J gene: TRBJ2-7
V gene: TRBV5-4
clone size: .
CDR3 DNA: TGTGCCAGCAGCTTCGCCCCGGGACAGGGAGTCGAGCAGTACTTC
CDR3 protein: CASSFAPGQGVEQYF

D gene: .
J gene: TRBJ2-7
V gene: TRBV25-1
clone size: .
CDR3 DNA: TGTGCCAGCAGTGAAGGCTTCATGACACACGAAGAGCAGTACTTC
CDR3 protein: CASSEGFMTHEEQYF

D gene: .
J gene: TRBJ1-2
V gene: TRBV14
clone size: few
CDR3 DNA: TGTGCCAGCAGCCTACGGGACTCTGTGGGCTACACCTTC
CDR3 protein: CASSLRDSVGYTF

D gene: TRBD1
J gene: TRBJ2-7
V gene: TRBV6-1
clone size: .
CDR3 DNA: TGTGCCAGCAGCCCGGGACAGCTACCCTACGAGCAGTACTTC
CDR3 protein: CASSPGQLPYEQYF

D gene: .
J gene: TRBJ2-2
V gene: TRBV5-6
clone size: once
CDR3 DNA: TGTGCCAGCAATTTGGGAGCCGGGGAGCTGTTTTTT
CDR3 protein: CASNLGAGELFF

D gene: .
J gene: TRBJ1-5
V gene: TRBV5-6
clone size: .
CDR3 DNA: TGTGCCAGCAGCCACCTTGGGTGGGATCAGCCCCAGCATTTT
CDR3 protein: CASSHLGWDQPQHF

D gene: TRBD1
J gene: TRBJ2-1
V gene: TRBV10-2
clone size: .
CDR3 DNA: TGCGCCAGCGGTTGGACAGGACAAAGCTCCTACAATGAGCAGTTCTTC
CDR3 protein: CASGWTGQSSYNEQFF

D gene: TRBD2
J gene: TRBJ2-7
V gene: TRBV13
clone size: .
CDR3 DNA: TGTGCCAGCAGCCACCAGCCGGCCGGGACTAGCAACCCCTACGAGCAGTACTTC
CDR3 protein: CASSHQPAGTSNPYEQYF

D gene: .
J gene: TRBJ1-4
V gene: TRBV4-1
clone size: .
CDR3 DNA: TGCGCCAGCAGCCAATTTACGCGGACAACTAATGAAAAACTGTTTTTT
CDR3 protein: CASSQFTRTTNEKLFF

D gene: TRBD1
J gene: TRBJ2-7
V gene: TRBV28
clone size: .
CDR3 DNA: TGTGCCAGCAATAACAGGGGCGCCTACGAGCAGTACTTC
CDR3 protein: CASNNRGAYEQYF